A single sample gave rise to the 16 T cell receptor beta chains below, sequenced in a study of blood T cells in healthy people across ages. Next came a second PCR, run for about 6 to 12 cycles, which used a sample-barcoded 5' primer along with a J-beta primer mix. MiXCR was run by TCRdb on the 5' RACE reads, yielding one entry per CDR3 protein. The data hold hundreds of thousands of distinct CDR3 sequences, with roughly 50% observed a single time. The sample comprised blood. The receptor source for this set is a man aged 25 to 40 in good health.

This chain uses TRBV20-1 with TRBJ2-3; D possibly corresponds to TRBD2 (7 bases). The CDR3 is 17 amino acids. In germline, CDR1 is DFQATT, CDR2 SNEGSKA (reference sequence). Trimming pared 0 bases from V and 4 bases from J, leaving 20 bases between. CDR3 region: CSARDLRGGLNPDTQYF. CDR3 sequence (DNA): TGCAGTGCTAGAGATTTACGCGGGGGCCTTAACCCAGATACGCAGTATTTT.

The V and J genes are TRBV5-1 and TRBJ1-2, with D uncertain. The germline V gene encodes CDR1 SGHRS and CDR2 YFSETQ. The CDR3 extends over 15 amino acids. Trimming took 0 bases from V and 0 from J, leaving 9 bases between them. CDR3 in amino acids: CASSLGRGTNYGYTF. CDR3 bases: TGCGCCAGCAGCTTGGGGCGGGGAACTAACTATGGCTACACCTTC.

To note about this clonotype: This may be a read error: a much more frequent sequence differs by one nucleotide. This chain uses TRBV20-1 with TRBJ2-5; D remains unclear. The CDR3 runs to 16 residues. The V gene's germline CDR1 is DFQATT and CDR2 SNEGSKA (reference sequence). V was clipped by 0 bases and J by 11 bases, with 25 bases between them. The CDR3 DNA is TGCAGTGCTAGAGATAGTGTGGCCTCTTCCTACAATGAGCAGTACTTC. Its translation is CSARDSVASSYNEQYF.

The genes are TRBV27 and TRBJ2-3; 8 nucleotides line up with TRBD2. With 6 bases clipped from V and 3 bases from J, the junction kept 14 bases outside the gene matches. Germline V gene sequence: CDR1 MNHEY, CDR2 SMNVEV (reference sequence). This CDR3 is 17 amino acids long. As DNA, the CDR3 is TGTGCCAGCAGCAAAGGGGCAGCGGGAGAGGGAACAGATACGCAGTATTTT. This sequence encodes CASSKGAAGEGTDTQYF.

This clonotype was seen just once. This chain joins TRBV12-3 or TRBV12-4 and TRBJ2-3, with 10 bases aligning to TRBD1. V lost 6 bases and J lost 8; bases outside the gene matches: 5. The CDR3 spans 13 residues. The CDR3: CASRWTGGGTQYF. CDR3 DNA sequence: TGTGCCAGCAGGTGGACAGGGGGGGGTACGCAGTATTTT.

J is TRBJ2-1 and V is TRBV19; 12 bases fit TRBD2. The J segment lost 7 bases and the V segment lost 6 bases, leaving 10 bases of the junction unmatched. Germline lookup yields CDR1 LNHDA and CDR2 SQIVND (reference sequence). The CDR3 contains 16 residues. DNA for the CDR3: TGTGCCAGTAGCCTTGAGTGGACTAGCGGGGAGAATGAGCAGTTCTTC. Its protein product is CASSLEWTSGENEQFF.

The chain links TRBV18 to TRBJ2-4; 9 positions match TRBD1. TRBJ2-7 explains the end of the DNA better; the J call may be wrong. The CDR3 covers 14 residues. The germline CDR1 and CDR2 sequences are KGHSH and LQKENI. Here the CDR3 reads CASSSGTGYGEQYF. The CDR3 DNA reads as TGTGCCAGCTCTTCCGGGACAGGGTACGGCGAGCAGTACTTC.

This chain uses TRBV7-2 with TRBJ1-2; D is perhaps TRBD1 (5 bases). CDR3 length equals 13 residues. Germline V CDR1 and CDR2: SGHTA, FQGNSA. V lost 5 bases to trimming and J lost 3 bases, with 10 bases between them. CDR3 in amino acids: CASSPGQHYGYTF. The DNA for the CDR3 is TGTGCCAGCAGCCCAGGACAACACTATGGCTACACCTTC.

This chain links TRBV6-1 with TRBJ1-1; 10 bases agree with TRBD1. Germline V gene data show CDR1 as MNHNS and CDR2 as SASEGT. The CDR3 loop spans 15 amino acids. The junction had 4 bases not matched to a gene; V was cut back by 4 bases and J by 2 bases. The CDR3 sequence is CASSGGQGRNTEAFF. CDR3 coding DNA: TGTGCCAGCAGTGGGGGACAGGGGCGTAACACTGAAGCTTTCTTT.

Points on this clonotype: One junction end does not reproduce the germline sequence, and a read error may be involved. V is TRBV27 and J is TRBJ1-2; 7 bases fit TRBD1. The CDR3 consists of 15 residues. The V gene's germline CDR1 is MNHEY and CDR2 SMNVEV (reference sequence). CDR3 nucleotide sequence: TGTGCCAGCAGCTCACAGGGGCACGATGTCTATGGTTACACCTTC. It specifies CASSSQGHDVYGYTF.

The count of this clonotype is one. Germline and junction disagree at one end, which may indicate a read error. This chain uses TRBV6-5 with TRBJ2-7; TRBD1 aligns across 9 bases. This CDR3 comprises 14 residues. Germline V lookup: CDR1 MNHEY, CDR2 SVGAGI. The CDR3 DNA sequence: TGTGTCAGCAGAACCCGGGGACAGGGCAACGAGCAGTACTTC. It yields the protein CVSRTRGQGNEQYF.

The V gene is TRBV7-9, the J gene TRBJ1-2; TRBD1 matches 7 bases. Unmatched junction bases numbered 1, after V lost 0 bases and J lost 6 bases. Germline V gene sequence: CDR1 SEHNR, CDR2 FQNEAQ (reference sequence). The CDR3 extends over 13 amino acids. The CDR3 DNA is TGTGCCAGCAGCTTAGCCACAGGGGATGGCTACACCTTC. It specifies CASSLATGDGYTF.

CDR3 protein: CASRSATIEAFF. The CDR3 DNA reads TGTGCCAGCAGGTCGGCGACCATTGAAGCTTTCTTT. The chain couples TRBV12-3 or TRBV12-4 to TRBJ1-1; D unresolved. V lost 6 bases to trimming and J lost 7 bases, with 12 bases between them. This CDR3 comprises 12 residues.

This clonotype was counted a single time. This chain links TRBV7-2 with TRBJ1-1, with a weak D call TRBD1 (6 bases). V dropped 4 bases and J dropped 0 bases, with 9 bases sitting between them. This CDR3 spans 14 amino acids. Per germline, CDR1 SGHTA and CDR2 FQGNSA. CDR3 loop: CASSYQGMNTEAFF. CDR3 DNA sequence: TGTGCCAGCAGCTATCAGGGGATGAACACTGAAGCTTTCTTT.

This clonotype was found once. At one end the junction does not follow the germline gene, possibly because of a read error. The chain carries TRBV20-1 and TRBJ2-7, with D perhaps TRBD2 (5 bases). The CDR3 has 16 residues. Germline-derived CDR1 and CDR2 are DFQATT and SNEGSKA (reference sequence). The CDR3 is CSARDTVASSYYEQYF. DNA for the CDR3: TGCAGTGCTAGAGATACGGTGGCTAGCAGCTACTACGAGCAGTATTTC.

CDR3 in amino acids: CASSPIGTGTYEQYF. CDR3 bases: TGTGCCAGCAGCCCCATAGGGACAGGGACCTACGAGCAGTACTTC. The genes are TRBV7-6 and TRBJ2-7, with 9 bases fitting TRBD1. The CDR3 is 15 residues long. CDR1 is SGHVS, CDR2 FNYEAQ, per germline. J was trimmed by 2 bases and V by 5 bases; bases with no gene match: 7.